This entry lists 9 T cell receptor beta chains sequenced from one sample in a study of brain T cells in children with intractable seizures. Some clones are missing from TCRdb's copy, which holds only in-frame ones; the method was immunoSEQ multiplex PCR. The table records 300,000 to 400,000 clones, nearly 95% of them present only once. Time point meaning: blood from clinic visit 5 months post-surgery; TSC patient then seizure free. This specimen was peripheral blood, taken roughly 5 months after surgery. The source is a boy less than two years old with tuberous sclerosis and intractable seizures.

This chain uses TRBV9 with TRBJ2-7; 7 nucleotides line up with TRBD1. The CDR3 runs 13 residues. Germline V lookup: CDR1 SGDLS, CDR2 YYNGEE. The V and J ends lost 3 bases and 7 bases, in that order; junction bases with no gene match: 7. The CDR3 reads CASSANRGDEQYF. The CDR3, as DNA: TGTGCCAGCAGCGCGAACAGGGGTGATGAGCAGTACTTC.

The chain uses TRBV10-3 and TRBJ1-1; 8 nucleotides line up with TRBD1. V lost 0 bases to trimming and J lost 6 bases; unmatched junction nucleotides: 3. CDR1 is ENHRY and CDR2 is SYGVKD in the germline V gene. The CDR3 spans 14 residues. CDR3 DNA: TGTGCCATCAGTGAGTCTAACAGGGGGGCTGAAGCTTTCTTT. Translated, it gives CAISESNRGAEAFF.

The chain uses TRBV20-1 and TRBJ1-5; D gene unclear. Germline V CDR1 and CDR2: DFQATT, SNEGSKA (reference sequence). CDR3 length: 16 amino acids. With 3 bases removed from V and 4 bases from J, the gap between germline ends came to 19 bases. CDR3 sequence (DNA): TGCAGTGCTAGTTGGGCGGGCCGGGCGCCTAATCAGCCCCAGCATTTT. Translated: CSASWAGRAPNQPQHF.

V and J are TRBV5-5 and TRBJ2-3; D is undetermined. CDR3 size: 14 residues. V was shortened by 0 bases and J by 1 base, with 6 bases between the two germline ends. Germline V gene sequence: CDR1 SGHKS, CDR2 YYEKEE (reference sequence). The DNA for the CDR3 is TGTGCCAGCAGCTTGGCCCCGGGCACAGATACGCAGTATTTT. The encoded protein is CASSLAPGTDTQYF. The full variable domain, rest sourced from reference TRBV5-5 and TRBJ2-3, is DAGVTQSPTHLIKTRGQQVTLRCSPISGHKSVSWYQQVLGQGPQFIFQYYEKEERGRGNFPDRFSARQFPNYSSELNVNALLLGDSALYLCASSLAPGTDTQYFGPGTRLTVL.

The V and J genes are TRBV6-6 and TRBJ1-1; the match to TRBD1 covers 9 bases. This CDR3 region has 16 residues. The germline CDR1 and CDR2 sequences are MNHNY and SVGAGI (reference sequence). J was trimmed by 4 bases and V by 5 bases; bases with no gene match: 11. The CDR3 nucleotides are TGTGCCAGCAGTGGCCGTAGGACAGGGGTCTTCACTGAAGCTTTCTTT. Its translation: CASSGRRTGVFTEAFF.

The CDR3 DNA reads TGTGCCAGCAGCCAGGACAGGGGGAACACCGGGGAGCTGTTTTTT. This translates into CASSQDRGNTGELFF. The V gene is TRBV3-1 (or the pseudogene TRBV3-2), the J gene TRBJ2-2, with 9 positions matching TRBD1. Trimming removed 3 bases from V and 1 base from J; junction bases left unmatched: 0. CDR1 and CDR2 (germline): LGHDT, YNNKEL (reference sequence). The CDR3 has 15 residues.

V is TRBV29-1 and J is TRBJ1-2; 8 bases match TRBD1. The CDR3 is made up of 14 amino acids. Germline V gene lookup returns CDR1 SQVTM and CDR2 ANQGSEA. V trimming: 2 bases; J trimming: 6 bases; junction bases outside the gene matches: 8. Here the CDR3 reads CSVESQGGHDGYTF. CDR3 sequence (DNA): TGCAGCGTTGAATCACAGGGGGGCCACGATGGCTACACCTTC.

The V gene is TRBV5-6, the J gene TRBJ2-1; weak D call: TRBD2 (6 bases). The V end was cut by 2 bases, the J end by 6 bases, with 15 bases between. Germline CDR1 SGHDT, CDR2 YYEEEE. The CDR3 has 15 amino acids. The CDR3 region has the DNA TGTGCCAGCAGCTTACGGCCTAGCGCCAGCAATGAGCAGTTCTTC. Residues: CASSLRPSASNEQFF. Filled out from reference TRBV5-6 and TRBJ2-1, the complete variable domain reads DAGVTQSPTHLIKTRGQQVTLRCSPKSGHDTVSWYQQALGQGPQFIFQYYEEEERQRGNFPDRFSGHQFPNYSSELNVNALLLGDSALYLCASSLRPSASNEQFFGPGTRLTVL.

The CDR3 loop reads CASSTILGDQPQHF. The CDR3 bases are TGTGCCAGCAGTACTATCCTCGGGGATCAGCCCCAGCATTTT. The chain employs TRBV6-5 and TRBJ1-5; D is undetermined. CDR3 length equals 14 residues. Germline V lookup: CDR1 MNHEY, CDR2 SVGAGI. V was clipped by 5 bases and J by 5 bases, with 13 bases between them.